This is a list of T cell receptor beta chains from one sample in a study of blood T cell repertoires in COVID-19. Profiling relied on immunoSEQ multiplex PCR, and the TCRdb table lists in-frame clones only, not all of them. Of about 320,000 clones listed, more than 70% are singletons. Sequencing was done on a sample of peripheral blood. All receptors come from a man younger than 30 who had recovered from COVID-19. Both conserved end residues are part of each CDR3. The D gene is left open where the match is weak. Rows give clone size only sometimes, using once, few, many, or a class for an expanded clone.

d_gene,v_gene,abundance,j_gene,CDR3aa,CDR3nt
TRBD1,TRBV2,once,TRBJ2-7,CASSGGQGRYEQYF,TGTGCCAGCAGCGGCGGACAGGGAAGGTACGAGCAGTACTTC
-,TRBV6-1,-,TRBJ2-7,CASSENSDEQYF,TGTGCCAGCAGTGAAAATTCAGACGAGCAGTACTTC
TRBD2,TRBV19,-,TRBJ2-1,CASTVWAGGPYNEQFF,TGTGCCAGTACTGTTTGGGCGGGGGGACCCTACAATGAGCAGTTCTTC
-,TRBV24-1,-,TRBJ2-1,CATSDPPNRVGQFF,TGTGCCACCAGTGATCCGCCCAACAGGGTAGGGCAGTTCTTC
-,TRBV5-1,-,TRBJ1-2,CASSLGRGLGGYGYTF,TGCGCCAGCAGCTTGGGCCGAGGATTAGGGGGCTATGGCTACACCTTC
TRBD1,TRBV4-1,once,TRBJ1-5,CASSQQGAGNQPQHF,TGCGCCAGCAGCCAGCAGGGGGCAGGCAATCAGCCCCAGCATTTT
TRBD2,TRBV19,-,TRBJ2-7,CASSRGLAVSYEQYF,TGTGCCAGTAGTAGGGGACTAGCTGTTTCCTACGAGCAGTACTTC
-,TRBV5-8,-,TRBJ1-1,CASSLELGGNTEAFF,TGTGCCAGCAGCTTGGAGCTGGGGGGGAACACTGAAGCTTTCTTT
TRBD1,TRBV2,-,TRBJ2-7,CASSVGQSRYEQYF,TGTGCCAGCAGTGTGGGACAGTCCCGCTACGAGCAGTACTTC
-,TRBV13,-,TRBJ2-5,CASSLSLRAQETQYF,TGTGCCAGCAGCTTAAGCTTGCGGGCACAAGAGACCCAGTACTTC
-,TRBV12-3/TRBV12-4,-,TRBJ2-7,CASSSSDTYEQYF,TGTGCCAGCAGTTCATCCGACACGTACGAGCAGTACTTC
-,TRBV5-1,-,TRBJ2-2,CASSPGKGELFF,TGCGCCAGCAGCCCGGGGAAGGGGGAGCTGTTTTTT
TRBD1,TRBV27,few,TRBJ1-2,CASSSMTGWNYGYTF,TGTGCCAGCAGTTCAATGACAGGGTGGAACTATGGCTACACCTTC
-,TRBV6-5,-,TRBJ1-2,CASSSRRGYGYTF,TGTGCCAGCAGTTCTCGAAGGGGTTATGGCTACACCTTC
TRBD1,TRBV19,few,TRBJ1-1,CASSARDRGNTEAFF,TGTGCCAGTAGCGCCCGGGACAGGGGGAACACTGAAGCTTTCTTT
TRBD1,TRBV2,-,TRBJ1-2,CASSETWTGGAYGYTF,TGTGCCAGCAGTGAAACGTGGACAGGGGGCGCTTATGGCTACACCTTC
TRBD1,TRBV9,-,TRBJ2-5,CASSAQGALGETQYF,TGTGCCAGCAGCGCACAGGGGGCCCTAGGAGAGACCCAGTACTTC
TRBD1,TRBV6-5,-,TRBJ1-3,CASSSPGQGNTIYF,TGTGCCAGCAGTTCCCCGGGACAGGGAAACACCATATATTTT
-,TRBV18,-,TRBJ2-3,CASSQDRSSTDTQYF,TGTGCCAGCTCCCAGGACAGATCTAGCACAGATACGCAGTATTTT
TRBD2,TRBV5-4,-,TRBJ2-1,CASSPGTSGNGYNEQFF,TGTGCCAGCAGCCCGGGGACTAGCGGGAACGGGTACAATGAGCAGTTCTTC
-,TRBV27,-,TRBJ2-2,CASSLSQGGVGELFF,TGTGCCAGCAGTTTAAGTCAGGGCGGGGTCGGGGAGCTGTTTTTT
-,TRBV9,-,TRBJ2-1,CASSVEDFPSYNEQFF,TGTGCCAGCAGCGTAGAGGACTTCCCCTCCTACAATGAGCAGTTCTTC
-,TRBV7-3,-,TRBJ2-1,CASSYQGNEQFF,TGTGCCAGCAGCTACCAGGGAAATGAGCAGTTCTTC
-,TRBV9,-,TRBJ1-2,CASSVVSSHGYTF,TGTGCCAGCAGCGTAGTCAGTTCGCATGGCTACACCTTC
TRBD1,TRBV6-5,-,TRBJ1-2,CASSYSRGLASGYTF,TGTGCCAGCAGTTACTCCAGGGGGCTGGCGAGTGGCTACACCTTC
TRBD2,TRBV11-3,-,TRBJ2-1,CASSLEAGTYNEQFF,TGTGCCAGCAGCTTAGAAGCGGGAACCTACAATGAGCAGTTCTTC
TRBD1,TRBV19,-,TRBJ1-5,CASSPGAGQGREPQHF,TGTGCCAGTAGTCCCGGGGCGGGACAGGGGAGGGAGCCCCAGCATTTT
TRBD1,TRBV7-9,-,TRBJ1-1,CAGTGGETEAFF,TGTGCGGGAACAGGGGGCGAGACTGAAGCTTTCTTT
-,TRBV19,-,TRBJ1-5,CASEMYMAGNQPQHF,TGTGCCAGTGAAATGTACATGGCGGGTAATCAGCCCCAGCATTTT